Included here is one T cell receptor beta chain sequence, with context. Its antigen is undetermined. These data are taken from a study of T cells in Graves' hyperthyroidism and ophthalmopathy. Turning to the study itself: Peripheral blood draws took place at initial diagnosis, ahead of any treatment. Whole-study results and caveats: Ophthalmopathy and stable hyperthyroidism were separated by a 13 V-J model. The blood repertoire included most of the expanded thyroid clonotypes above 0.001.

Orbital computed tomography, thyroid ultrasound, serum thyroxine and TRAb, and clinical symptoms together informed the diagnoses. V was shortened by 4 bases and J by 3 bases, with 15 bases between the two germline ends. The germline V gene encodes CDR1 KGHSH and CDR2 LQKENI. The CDR3 is made up of 15 amino acids. RNA transcripts gave rise to amplified TCR beta CDR3 regions. With the HTBI primer set, the TCR CDR3 went through a first round of RT-PCR. TCRdb re-analysed the multiplex PCR reads in MiXCR, keeping a single row per CDR3 protein. This table has 700,000 to 950,000 distinct CDR3 sequences, over 35% appearing once.

The source of this sequence is a woman aged 40 to 55 with Graves' hyperthyroidism. This chain links TRBV18 with TRBJ1-2, with D maybe TRBD1 (5 bases). What was sequenced was blood. This CDR3 reads CASSRSTDPHYGYTF. The CDR3 region has the DNA TGTGCCAGCTCACGATCGACAGACCCACACTATGGCTACACCTTC.